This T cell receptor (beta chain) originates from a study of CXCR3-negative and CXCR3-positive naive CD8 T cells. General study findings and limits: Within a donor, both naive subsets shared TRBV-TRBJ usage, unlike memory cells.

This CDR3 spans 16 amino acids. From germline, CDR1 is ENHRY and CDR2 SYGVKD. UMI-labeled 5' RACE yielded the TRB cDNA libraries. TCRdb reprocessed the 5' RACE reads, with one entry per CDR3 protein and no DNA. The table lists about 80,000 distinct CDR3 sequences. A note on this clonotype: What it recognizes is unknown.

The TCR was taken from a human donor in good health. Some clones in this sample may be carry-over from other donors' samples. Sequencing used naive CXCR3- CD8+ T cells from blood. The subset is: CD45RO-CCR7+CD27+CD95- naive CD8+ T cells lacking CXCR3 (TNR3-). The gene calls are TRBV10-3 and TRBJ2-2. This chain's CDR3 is CAISESNNPVTGELFF.